This note documents a single TCR beta chain sequence. Antigen specificity is unknown. 60 Vbeta and 13 Jbeta primers were used in PCR. Here immunoSEQ multiplex PCR was the method, and the copy in TCRdb shows in-frame clones only, minus some. The sample contains approximately 190,000 clones, 84% of which appear only once. This entry belongs to a study of cytomegalovirus exposure and HLA in healthy donors. Points from the study as a whole: Earlier results showed most TCR beta V segments being productive about 87% or about 30% of the time.

Per the germline V gene, CDR1 is MRHNA and CDR2 is SNTAGT. Trimming removed 10 bases from V and 3 bases from J, with 28 bases in between. The CDR3 covers 19 residues. The source is a boy aged 10-17 years in good health and CMV-seronegative. This chain uses TRBV6-4 with TRBJ1-6; no clear D gene. Source material: PBMCs. This chain's CDR3 is CATVSPGEGRTNYNSPLHF. CDR3 coding DNA: TGTGCCACCGTCTCCCCCGGCGAAGGACGGACTAACTATAATTCACCCCTCCACTTT.